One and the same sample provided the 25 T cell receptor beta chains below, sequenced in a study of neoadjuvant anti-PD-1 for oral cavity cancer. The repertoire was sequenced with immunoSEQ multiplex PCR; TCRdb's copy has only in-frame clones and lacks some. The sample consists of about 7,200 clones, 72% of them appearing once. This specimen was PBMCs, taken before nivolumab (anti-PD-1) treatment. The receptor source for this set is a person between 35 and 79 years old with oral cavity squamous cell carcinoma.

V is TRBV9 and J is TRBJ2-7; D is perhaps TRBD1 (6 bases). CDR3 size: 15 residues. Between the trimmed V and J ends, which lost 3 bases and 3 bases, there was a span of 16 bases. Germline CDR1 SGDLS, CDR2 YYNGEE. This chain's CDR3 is CASSAVPGQGYEQYF. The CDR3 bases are TGTGCCAGCAGCGCAGTGCCGGGACAAGGCTACGAGCAGTACTTC.

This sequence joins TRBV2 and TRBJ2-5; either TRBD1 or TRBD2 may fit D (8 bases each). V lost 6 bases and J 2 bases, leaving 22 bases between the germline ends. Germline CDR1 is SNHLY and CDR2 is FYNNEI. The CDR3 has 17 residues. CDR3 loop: CASRQGAGGRIQETQYF. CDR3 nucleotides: TGTGCCAGCAGGCAGGGGGCGGGGGGCCGGATACAAGAGACCCAGTACTTC.

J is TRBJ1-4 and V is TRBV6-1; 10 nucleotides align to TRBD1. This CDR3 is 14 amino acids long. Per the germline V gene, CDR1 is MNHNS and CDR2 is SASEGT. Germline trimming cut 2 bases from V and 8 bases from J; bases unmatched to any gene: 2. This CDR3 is CASSERDRGEKLFF. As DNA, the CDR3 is TGTGCCAGCAGTGAAAGGGACAGGGGCGAAAAACTGTTTTTT.

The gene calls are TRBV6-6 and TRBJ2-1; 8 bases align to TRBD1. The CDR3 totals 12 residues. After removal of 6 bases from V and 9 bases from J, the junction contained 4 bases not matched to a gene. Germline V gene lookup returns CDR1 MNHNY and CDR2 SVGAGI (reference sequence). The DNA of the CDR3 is TGTGCCAGCAGGTCGACAGGGGTTGAGCAGTTCTTC. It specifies CASRSTGVEQFF.

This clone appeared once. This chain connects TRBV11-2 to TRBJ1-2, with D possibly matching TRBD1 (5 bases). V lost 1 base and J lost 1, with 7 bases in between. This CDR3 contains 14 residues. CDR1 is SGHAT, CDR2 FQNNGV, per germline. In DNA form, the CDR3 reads TGTGCCAGCAGCTTAGCAGGGCGTAACTATGGCTACACCTTC. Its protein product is CASSLAGRNYGYTF.

CDR3 loop: CASSLQSYEQYF. CDR3 DNA sequence: TGTGCCAGCAGCCTTCAGAGCTACGAGCAGTACTTC. The J gene is TRBJ2-7, the V gene TRBV5-6; D is unresolved. The CDR3 length is 12 residues. CDR1 and CDR2 (germline): SGHDT, YYEEEE. Trimming took off 4 bases at V and 3 bases at J, with 8 bases between the two ends.

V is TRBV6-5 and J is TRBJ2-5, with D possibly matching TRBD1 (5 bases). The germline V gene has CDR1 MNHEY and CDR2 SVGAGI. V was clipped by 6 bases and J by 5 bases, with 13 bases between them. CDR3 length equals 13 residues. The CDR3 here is CASSIPGIETQYF. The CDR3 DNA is TGTGCCAGCAGCATACCAGGGATTGAGACCCAGTACTTC.

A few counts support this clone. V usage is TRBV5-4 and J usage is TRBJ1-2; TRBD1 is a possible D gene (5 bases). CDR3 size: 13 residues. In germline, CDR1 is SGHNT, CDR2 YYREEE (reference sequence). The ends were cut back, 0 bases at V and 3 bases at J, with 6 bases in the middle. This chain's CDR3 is CASSLEGYYGYTF. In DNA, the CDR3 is TGTGCCAGCAGCTTGGAGGGGTACTATGGCTACACCTTC. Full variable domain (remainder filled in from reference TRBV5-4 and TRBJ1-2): ETGVTQSPTHLIKTRGQQVTLRCSSQSGHNTVSWYQQALGQGPQFIFQYYREEENGRGNFPPRFSGLQFPNYSSELNVNALELDDSALYLCASSLEGYYGYTFGSGTRLTVV.

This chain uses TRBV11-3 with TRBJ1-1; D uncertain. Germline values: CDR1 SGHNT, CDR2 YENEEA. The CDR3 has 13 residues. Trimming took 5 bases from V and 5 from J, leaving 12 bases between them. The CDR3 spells CASSLFQETEAFF. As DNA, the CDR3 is TGTGCCAGCAGCCTATTCCAGGAGACTGAAGCTTTCTTT.

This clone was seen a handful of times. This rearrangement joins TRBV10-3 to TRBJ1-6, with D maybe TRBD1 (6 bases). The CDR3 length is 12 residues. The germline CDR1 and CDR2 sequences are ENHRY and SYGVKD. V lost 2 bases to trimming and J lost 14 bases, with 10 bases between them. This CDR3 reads CAISEMGDTLHF. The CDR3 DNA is TGTGCCATCAGTGAGATGGGGGACACCCTCCACTTT.

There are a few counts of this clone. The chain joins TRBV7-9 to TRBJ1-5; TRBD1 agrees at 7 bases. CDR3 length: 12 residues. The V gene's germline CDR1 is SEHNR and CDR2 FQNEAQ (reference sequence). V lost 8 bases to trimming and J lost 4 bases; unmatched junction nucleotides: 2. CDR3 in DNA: TGTGCCAGCGGGACAGTAAATCAGCCCCAGCATTTT. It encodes CASGTVNQPQHF. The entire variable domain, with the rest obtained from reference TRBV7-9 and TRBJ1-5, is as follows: DTGVSQNPRHKITKRGQNVTFRCDPISEHNRLYWYRQTLGQGPEFLTYFQNEAQLEKSRLLSDRFSAERPKGSFSTLEIQRTEQGDSAMYLCASGTVNQPQHFGDGTRLSIL.

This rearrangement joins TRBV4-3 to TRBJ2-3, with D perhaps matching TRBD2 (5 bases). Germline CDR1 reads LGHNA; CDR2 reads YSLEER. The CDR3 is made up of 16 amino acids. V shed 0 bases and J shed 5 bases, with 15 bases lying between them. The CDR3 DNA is TGCGCCAGCAGCCAAGATACTGGGCTAGCCGGAGATACGCAGTATTTT. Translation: CASSQDTGLAGDTQYF.

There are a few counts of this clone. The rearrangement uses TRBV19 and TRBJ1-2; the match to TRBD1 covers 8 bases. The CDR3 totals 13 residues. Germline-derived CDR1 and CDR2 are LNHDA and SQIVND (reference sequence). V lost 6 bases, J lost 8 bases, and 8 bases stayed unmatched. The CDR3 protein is CASRLDRAEGYTF. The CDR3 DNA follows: TGTGCCAGTAGGCTGGACAGGGCCGAAGGCTACACCTTC. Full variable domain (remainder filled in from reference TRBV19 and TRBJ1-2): DGGITQSPKYLFRKEGQNVTLSCEQNLNHDAMYWYRQDPGQGLRLIYYSQIVNDFQKGDIAEGYSVSREKKESFPLTVTSAQKNPTAFYLCASRLDRAEGYTFGSGTRLTVV.

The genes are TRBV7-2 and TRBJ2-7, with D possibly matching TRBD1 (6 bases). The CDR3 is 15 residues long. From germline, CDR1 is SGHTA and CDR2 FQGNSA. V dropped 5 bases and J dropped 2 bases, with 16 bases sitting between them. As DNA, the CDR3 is TGTGCCAGCAGCCCTATGGGGGCGGGCGCCTACGAGCAGTACTTC. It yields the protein CASSPMGAGAYEQYF.

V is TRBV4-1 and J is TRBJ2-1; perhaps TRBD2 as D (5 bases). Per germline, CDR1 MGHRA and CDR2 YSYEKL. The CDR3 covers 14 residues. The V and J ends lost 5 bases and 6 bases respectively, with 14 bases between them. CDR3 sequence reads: CASSFQEEFNEQFF. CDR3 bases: TGCGCCAGCAGCTTCCAGGAGGAGTTCAATGAGCAGTTCTTC.

CDR3 in DNA: TGTGCCAGCAGTGGGGAAGGGGGGGGGTCTGAAGCTTTCTTT. It is translated as CASSGEGGGSEAFF. The genes are TRBV2 and TRBJ1-1, with D tentatively TRBD1 (6 bases). Germline V gene sequence: CDR1 SNHLY, CDR2 FYNNEI. The CDR3 length is 14 residues. V gave up 4 bases and J gave up 6 bases, with 15 bases separating them.

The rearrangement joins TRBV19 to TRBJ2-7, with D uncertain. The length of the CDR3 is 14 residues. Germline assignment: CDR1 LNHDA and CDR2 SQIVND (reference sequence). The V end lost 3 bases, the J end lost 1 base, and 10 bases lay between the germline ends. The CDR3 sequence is CASSMGLPSYEQYF. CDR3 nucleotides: TGTGCCAGTAGTATGGGGTTACCTTCCTACGAGCAGTACTTC.

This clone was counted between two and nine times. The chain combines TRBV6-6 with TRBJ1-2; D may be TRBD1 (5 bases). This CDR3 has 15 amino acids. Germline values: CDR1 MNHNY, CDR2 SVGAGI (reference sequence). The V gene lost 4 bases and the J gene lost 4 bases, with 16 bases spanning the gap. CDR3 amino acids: CASSSSGGAAYGYTF. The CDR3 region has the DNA TGTGCCAGCAGTTCCTCGGGAGGGGCCGCCTATGGCTACACCTTC.

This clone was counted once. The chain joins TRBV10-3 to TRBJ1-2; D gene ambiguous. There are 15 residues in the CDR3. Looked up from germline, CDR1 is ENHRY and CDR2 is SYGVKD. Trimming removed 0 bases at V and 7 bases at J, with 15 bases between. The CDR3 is CAISESPEWSPGYTF. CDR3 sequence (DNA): TGTGCCATCAGTGAGTCCCCGGAGTGGTCCCCTGGCTACACCTTC.

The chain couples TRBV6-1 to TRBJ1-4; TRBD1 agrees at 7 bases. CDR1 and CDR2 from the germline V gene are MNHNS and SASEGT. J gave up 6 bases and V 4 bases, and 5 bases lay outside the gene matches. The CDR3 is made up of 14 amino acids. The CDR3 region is CASSVRDSDEKLFF. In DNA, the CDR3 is TGTGCCAGCAGTGTACGGGACAGTGATGAAAAACTGTTTTTT.

The CDR3 region has the DNA TGTGCCTCAAAGCTTTCGGGGAATACGTACGAGCAGTACTTC. This codes for CASKLSGNTYEQYF. The genes are TRBV7-2 and TRBJ2-7; a possible D gene is TRBD2 (5 bases). The CDR3 sequence is 14 residues long. Between the trimmed V and J ends, which lost 11 bases and 4 bases, there was a span of 21 bases. CDR1 SGHTA and CDR2 FQGNSA come from the germline V gene.

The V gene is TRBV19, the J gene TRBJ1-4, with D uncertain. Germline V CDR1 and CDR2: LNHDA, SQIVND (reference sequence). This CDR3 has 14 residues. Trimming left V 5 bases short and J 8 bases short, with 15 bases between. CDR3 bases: TGTGCCAGTAGTGAGCAGGCTTTGGGGGAAAAACTGTTTTTT. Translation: CASSEQALGEKLFF.

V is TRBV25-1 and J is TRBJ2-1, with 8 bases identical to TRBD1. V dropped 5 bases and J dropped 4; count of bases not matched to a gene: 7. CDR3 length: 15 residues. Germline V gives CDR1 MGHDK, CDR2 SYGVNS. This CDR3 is CASSPAGGEYNEQFF. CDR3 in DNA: TGTGCCAGCAGTCCCGCAGGGGGCGAATACAATGAGCAGTTCTTC.

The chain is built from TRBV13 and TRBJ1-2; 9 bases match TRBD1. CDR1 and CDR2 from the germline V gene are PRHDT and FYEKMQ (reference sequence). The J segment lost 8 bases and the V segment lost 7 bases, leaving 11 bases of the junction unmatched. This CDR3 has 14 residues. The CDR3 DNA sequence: TGTGCCAGCACATACGCACAGGGGGCGGGCGGCTACACCTTC. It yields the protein CASTYAQGAGGYTF.

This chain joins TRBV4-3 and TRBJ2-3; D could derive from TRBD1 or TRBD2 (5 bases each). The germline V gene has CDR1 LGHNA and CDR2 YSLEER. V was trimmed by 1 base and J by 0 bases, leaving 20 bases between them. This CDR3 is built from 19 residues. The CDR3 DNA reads TGCGCCAGCAGCCAAGTCAGGGCCCCGAGGGGCTCTAGCACAGATACGCAGTATTTT. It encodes CASSQVRAPRGSSTDTQYF.